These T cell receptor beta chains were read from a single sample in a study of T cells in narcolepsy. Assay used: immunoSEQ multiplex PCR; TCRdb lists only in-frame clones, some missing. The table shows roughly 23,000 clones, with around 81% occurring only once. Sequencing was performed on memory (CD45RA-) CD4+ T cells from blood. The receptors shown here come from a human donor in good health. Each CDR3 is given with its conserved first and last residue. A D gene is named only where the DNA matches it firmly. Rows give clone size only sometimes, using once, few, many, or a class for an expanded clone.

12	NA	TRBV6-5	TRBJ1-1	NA	CASSYQGPEAFF	TGTGCCAGCAGTTACCAAGGCCCTGAAGCTTTCTTT
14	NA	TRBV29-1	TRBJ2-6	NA	CSVEGDSGANVLTF	TGCAGCGTTGAAGGGGACTCGGGGGCCAACGTCCTGACTTTC
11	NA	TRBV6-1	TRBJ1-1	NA	CASMGRTEAFF	TGTGCCAGCATGGGACGGACTGAAGCTTTCTTT
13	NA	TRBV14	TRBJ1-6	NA	CASSQGPRSPLHF	TGTGCCAGCAGCCAAGGGCCGCGTTCACCCCTCCACTTT
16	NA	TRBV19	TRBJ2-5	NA	CASAPGGAGRWETQYF	TGTGCCAGTGCCCCGGGCGGCGCGGGGCGTTGGGAGACCCAGTACTTC
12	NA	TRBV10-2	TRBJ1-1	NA	CASRVDRTEAFF	TGCGCCAGCAGGGTCGACAGGACTGAAGCTTTCTTT
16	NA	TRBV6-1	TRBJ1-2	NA	CASSDEGARANYGYTF	TGTGCCAGCAGTGACGAAGGGGCTCGAGCTAACTATGGCTACACCTTC
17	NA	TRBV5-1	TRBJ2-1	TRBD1	CASSSAFQGQGGNEQFF	TGCGCCAGCAGCTCCGCCTTTCAGGGACAGGGGGGCAATGAGCAGTTCTTC
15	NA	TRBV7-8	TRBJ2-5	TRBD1	CASSPGQGKQETQYF	TGTGCCAGCAGCCCTGGACAGGGCAAACAAGAGACCCAGTACTTC
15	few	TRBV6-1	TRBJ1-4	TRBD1	CASRKDRVNNEKLFF	TGTGCCAGCAGAAAGGACAGGGTTAACAATGAAAAACTGTTTTTT
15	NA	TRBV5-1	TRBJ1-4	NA	CASSLGATTNEKLFF	TGCGCCAGCAGCTTGGGAGCTACAACTAATGAAAAACTGTTTTTT
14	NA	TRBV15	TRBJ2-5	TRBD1	CATSSRQGSETQYF	TGTGCCACCAGCAGCCGACAGGGCTCGGAGACCCAGTACTTC
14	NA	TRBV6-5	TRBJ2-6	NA	CASSARSGANVLTF	TGTGCCAGCAGCGCGCGCTCTGGGGCCAACGTCCTGACTTTC
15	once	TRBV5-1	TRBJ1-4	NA	CASSITPTTNEKLFF	TGCGCCAGCAGCATAACACCTACAACTAATGAAAAACTGTTTTTT
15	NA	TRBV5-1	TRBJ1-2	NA	CASSLTSKTNYGYTF	TGCGCCAGCAGCTTAACCAGCAAGACTAACTATGGCTACACCTTC
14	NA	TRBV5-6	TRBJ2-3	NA	CASNPRSETDTQYF	TGTGCCAGCAACCCTCGATCGGAGACAGATACGCAGTATTTT
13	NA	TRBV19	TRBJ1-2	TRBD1	CASRDGTGDGYTF	TGTGCCAGTAGAGATGGAACAGGGGATGGCTACACCTTC
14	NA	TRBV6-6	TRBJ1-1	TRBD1	CASSDRQGKSEAFF	TGTGCCAGCAGTGACCGACAGGGCAAGAGTGAAGCTTTCTTT
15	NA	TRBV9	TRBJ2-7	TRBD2	CASSVYPSGGYEQYF	TGTGCCAGCAGCGTATATCCTAGCGGGGGCTACGAGCAGTACTTC
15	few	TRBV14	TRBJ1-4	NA	CASSDQGATNEKLFF	TGTGCCAGCAGCGATCAGGGTGCAACTAATGAAAAACTGTTTTTT
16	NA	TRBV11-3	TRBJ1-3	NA	CASSSQTGRSGNTIYF	TGTGCCAGCAGCTCGCAAACAGGCCGCTCTGGAAACACCATATATTTT
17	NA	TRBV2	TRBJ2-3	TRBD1	CASASGTGGKWTDTQYF	TGTGCCAGCGCGTCCGGGACAGGGGGAAAATGGACAGATACGCAGTATTTT
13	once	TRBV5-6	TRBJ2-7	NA	CASSSRGSYEQYF	TGTGCCAGCAGCTCCCGCGGCAGCTACGAGCAGTACTTC
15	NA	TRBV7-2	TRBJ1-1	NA	CASSLPAAQGTEAFF	TGTGCCAGCAGCCTCCCCGCGGCACAAGGGACTGAAGCTTTCTTT
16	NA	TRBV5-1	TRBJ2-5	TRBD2	CASSKGLADRRETQYF	TGCGCCAGCAGCAAGGGACTAGCGGACCGCAGGGAGACCCAGTACTTC
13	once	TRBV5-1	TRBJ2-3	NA	CASSYLGPDTQYF	TGCGCCAGCAGCTACCTCGGTCCAGATACGCAGTATTTT
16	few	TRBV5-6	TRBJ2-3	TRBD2	CASSFPLAGPTDTQYF	TGTGCCAGCAGCTTCCCCTTAGCGGGGCCCACAGATACGCAGTATTTT
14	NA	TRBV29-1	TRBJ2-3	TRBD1	CSVLQDRSTDTQYF	TGCAGCGTCCTCCAGGACAGGAGCACAGATACGCAGTATTTT
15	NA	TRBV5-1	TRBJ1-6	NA	CASSPMTGGDSPLHF	TGCGCCAGCAGCCCGATGACCGGCGGTGATTCACCCCTCCACTTT
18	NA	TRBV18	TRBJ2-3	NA	CASFSSSRGTLRTDTQYF	TGTGCCAGCTTCTCGTCCTCGAGGGGGACCTTAAGGACAGATACGCAGTATTTT
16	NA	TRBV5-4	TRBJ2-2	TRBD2	CASNGGGAGSPGELFF	TGTGCCAGCAACGGCGGGGGGGCCGGTAGTCCCGGGGAGCTGTTTTTT
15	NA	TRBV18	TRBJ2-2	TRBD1	CASSRTTGGTGELFF	TGTGCCAGCTCACGTACGACAGGGGGTACCGGGGAGCTGTTTTTT
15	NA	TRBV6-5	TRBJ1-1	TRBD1	CASSLPGRGLTEAFF	TGTGCCAGCAGTCTTCCCGGGAGGGGGCTCACTGAAGCTTTCTTT
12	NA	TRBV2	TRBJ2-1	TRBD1	CASSNWTGEQFF	TGTGCCAGCAGCAACTGGACAGGTGAGCAGTTCTTC
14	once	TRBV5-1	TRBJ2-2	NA	CASSLAGYTGELFF	TGCGCCAGCAGCTTGGCGGGATACACCGGGGAGCTGTTTTTT
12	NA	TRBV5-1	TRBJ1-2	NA	CASSLGDYGYTF	TGCGCCAGCAGCTTGGGGGACTATGGCTACACCTTC
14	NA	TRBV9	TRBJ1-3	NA	CASSVAPSGNTIYF	TGTGCCAGCAGCGTAGCTCCGTCGGGTAACACCATATATTTT
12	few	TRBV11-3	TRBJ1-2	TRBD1	CASSLGGQFYTF	TGTGCCAGCAGCTTAGGGGGACAGTTCTACACCTTC
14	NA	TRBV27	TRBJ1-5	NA	CASSFSRGASPQHF	TGTGCCAGCAGTTTTTCTCGGGGGGCATCGCCCCAGCATTTT
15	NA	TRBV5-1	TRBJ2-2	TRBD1	CASSSGQGRTGELFF	TGCGCCAGCAGCTCGGGACAGGGACGAACCGGGGAGCTGTTTTTT
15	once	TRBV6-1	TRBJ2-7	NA	CASSEVQGGASEQYF	TGTGCCAGCAGTGAAGTTCAAGGGGGGGCAAGCGAGCAGTACTTC
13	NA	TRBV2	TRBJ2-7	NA	CASRGGGNYEQYF	TGTGCCAGCAGGGGAGGGGGCAACTACGAGCAGTACTTC
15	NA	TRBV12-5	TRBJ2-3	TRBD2	CASELAGALTDTQYF	TGTGCTAGTGAACTAGCGGGGGCCCTCACAGATACGCAGTATTTT
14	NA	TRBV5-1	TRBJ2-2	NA	CASSFRDPTGELFF	TGCGCCAGCAGCTTTCGGGACCCCACCGGGGAGCTGTTTTTT
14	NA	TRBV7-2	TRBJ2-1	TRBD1	CASSFGTGGREQFF	TGTGCCAGCAGCTTCGGGACAGGGGGTCGGGAGCAGTTCTTC
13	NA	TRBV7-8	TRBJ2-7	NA	CASSLLESYEQYF	TGTGCCAGCAGCTTACTGGAGTCCTACGAGCAGTACTTC
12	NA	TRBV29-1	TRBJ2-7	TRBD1	CSVVQGAYEQYF	TGCAGCGTTGTACAGGGGGCCTACGAGCAGTACTTC
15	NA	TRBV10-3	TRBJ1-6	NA	CAISGRSSYNSPLHF	TGTGCCATCAGTGGACGGAGCTCCTATAATTCACCCCTCCACTTT